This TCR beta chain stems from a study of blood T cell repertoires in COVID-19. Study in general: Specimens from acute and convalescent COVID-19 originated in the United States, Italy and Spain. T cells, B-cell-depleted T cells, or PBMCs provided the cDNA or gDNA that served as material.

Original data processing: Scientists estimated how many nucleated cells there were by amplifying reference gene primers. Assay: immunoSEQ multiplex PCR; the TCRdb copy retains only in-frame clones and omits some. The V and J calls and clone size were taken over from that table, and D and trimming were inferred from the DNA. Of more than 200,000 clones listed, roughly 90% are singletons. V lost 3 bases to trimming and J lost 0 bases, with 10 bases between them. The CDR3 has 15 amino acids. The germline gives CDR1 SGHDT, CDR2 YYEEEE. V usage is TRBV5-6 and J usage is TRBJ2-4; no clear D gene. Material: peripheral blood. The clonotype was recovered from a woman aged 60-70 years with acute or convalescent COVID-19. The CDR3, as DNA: TGTGCCAGCAGCTCCCCTAACCCAGCCAAAAACATTCAGTACTTC. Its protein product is CASSSPNPAKNIQYF.